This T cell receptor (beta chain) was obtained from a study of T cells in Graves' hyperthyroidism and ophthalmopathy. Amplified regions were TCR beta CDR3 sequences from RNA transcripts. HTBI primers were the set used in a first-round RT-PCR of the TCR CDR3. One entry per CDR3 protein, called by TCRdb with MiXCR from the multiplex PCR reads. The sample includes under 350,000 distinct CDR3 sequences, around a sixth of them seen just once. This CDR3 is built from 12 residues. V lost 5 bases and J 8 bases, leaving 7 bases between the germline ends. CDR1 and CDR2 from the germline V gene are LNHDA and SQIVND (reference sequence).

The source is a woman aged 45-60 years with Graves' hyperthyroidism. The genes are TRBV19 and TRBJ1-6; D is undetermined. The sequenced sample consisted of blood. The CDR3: CASSATDSPLHF. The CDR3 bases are TGTGCCAGTAGTGCGACTGATTCACCCCTCCACTTT.